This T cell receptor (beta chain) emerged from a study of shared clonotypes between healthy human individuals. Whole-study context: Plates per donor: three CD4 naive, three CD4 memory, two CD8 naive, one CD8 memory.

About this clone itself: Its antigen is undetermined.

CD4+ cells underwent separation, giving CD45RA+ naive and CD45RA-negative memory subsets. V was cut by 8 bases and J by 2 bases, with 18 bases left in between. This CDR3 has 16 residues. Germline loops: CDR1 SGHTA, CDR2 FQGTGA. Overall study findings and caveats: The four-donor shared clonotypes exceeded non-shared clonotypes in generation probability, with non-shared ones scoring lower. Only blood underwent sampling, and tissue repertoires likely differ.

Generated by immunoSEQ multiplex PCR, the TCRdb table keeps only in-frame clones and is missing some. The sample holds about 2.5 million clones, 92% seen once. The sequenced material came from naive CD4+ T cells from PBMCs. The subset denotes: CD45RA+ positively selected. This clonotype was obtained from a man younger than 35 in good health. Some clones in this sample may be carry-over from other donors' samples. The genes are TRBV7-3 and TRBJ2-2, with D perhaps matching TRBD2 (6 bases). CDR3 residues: CASGGAGTPNTGELFF. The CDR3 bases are TGTGCCAGCGGGGGAGCCGGGACTCCCAACACCGGGGAGCTGTTTTTT. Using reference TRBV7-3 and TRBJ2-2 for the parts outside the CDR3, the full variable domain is GAGVSQTPSNKVTEKGKYVELRCDPISGHTALYWYRQSLGQGPEFLIYFQGTGAADDSGLPNDRFFAVRPEGSVSTLKIQRTERGDSAVYLCASGGAGTPNTGELFFGEGSRLTVL.